The rows below give T cell receptor beta chains drawn from one sample of a study of T cells in Graves' hyperthyroidism and ophthalmopathy. TCRdb reprocessed the multiplex PCR reads with MiXCR, giving one entry per CDR3 protein. In the table there are 450,000 to 600,000 distinct CDR3 sequences, around 15% of which are singletons. The specimen sequenced was blood. All receptors derive from a woman aged 40 to 49 with Graves' hyperthyroidism. Both conserved end residues are part of each CDR3. Fields, in order: J gene, V gene, D gene, clone size, CDR3 protein, CDR3 DNA. A D gene is named only where the DNA matches it firmly. The size of a clone is reported for some rows only, either as once, few or many, or as a class for expanded clones.

TRBJ2-7 | TRBV12-5 | - | many | CASGLTDSSYEQYF | TGTGCTAGTGGTTTGACCGACAGTTCCTACGAGCAGTACTTC
TRBJ1-1 | TRBV20-1 | - | many | CSASGLKNTEAFF | TGCAGTGCCTCCGGACTGAAGAACACTGAAGCTTTCTTT
TRBJ2-1 | TRBV7-2 | TRBD2 | many | CASSLYGGNSNEQFF | TGTGCCAGCAGCTTATACGGGGGGAACTCCAATGAGCAGTTCTTC
TRBJ1-4 | TRBV5-4 | TRBD1 | few | CASSLEGQGGEKLFF | TGTGCCAGCAGCTTGGAGGGACAGGGCGGTGAAAAACTGTTTTTT
TRBJ2-7 | TRBV5-1 | TRBD1 | - | CASSLSGQGVSYEQYF | TGCGCCAGCAGCTTGTCTGGGCAGGGGGTCTCCTACGAGCAGTACTTC
TRBJ2-7 | TRBV20-1 | TRBD2 | many | CSATTSGNYEQYF | TGCAGTGCTACAACTAGCGGGAACTACGAGCAGTACTTC
TRBJ2-7 | TRBV28 | - | many | CASSFSGQSYEQYF | TGTGCCAGCAGTTTTTCGGGCCAGTCCTACGAGCAGTACTTC
TRBJ2-7 | TRBV7-3 | - | - | CASSIQGSNEQYF | TGTGCCAGCAGCATTCAGGGATCCAACGAGCAGTACTTC
TRBJ2-7 | TRBV24-1 | - | many | CATSDPRDIAYEQYF | TGTGCCACCAGTGATCCCCGGGACATCGCCTACGAGCAGTACTTC
TRBJ2-3 | TRBV29-1 | - | - | CSGGRGSTDTQYF | TGCAGCGGGGGGCGAGGGAGCACAGATACGCAGTATTTT
TRBJ2-1 | TRBV9 | - | - | CASSVPSIAAYNEQFF | TGTGCCAGCAGCGTACCCTCGATAGCGGCCTACAATGAGCAGTTCTTC
TRBJ2-7 | TRBV27 | - | - | CATVPGGWHEQYF | TGTGCCACCGTCCCGGGGGGCTGGCACGAGCAGTACTTC
TRBJ2-7 | TRBV20-1 | - | many | CSARWATVNYEQYF | TGCAGTGCTAGATGGGCGACAGTAAACTACGAGCAGTACTTC
TRBJ2-3 | TRBV3-1 | - | many | CASSPPGVNTQYF | TGTGCCAGCAGCCCGCCTGGGGTTAATACGCAGTATTTT
TRBJ2-5 | TRBV27 | TRBD2 | many | CASTLRAGIIAGDQETQYF | TGTGCCAGCACCCTTCGGGCAGGGATAATAGCGGGGGACCAAGAGACCCAGTACTTC
TRBJ2-3 | TRBV15 | - | many | CATSVGTDTQYF | TGTGCCACCAGCGTAGGCACAGATACGCAGTATTTT
TRBJ1-3 | TRBV6-1 | - | many | CASSERRTVPDTGNTIYF | TGTGCCAGCAGTGAAAGGAGAACAGTCCCGGATACTGGAAACACCATATATTTT
TRBJ2-2 | TRBV9 | TRBD2 | - | CASSPGGTSGRWDTGELFF | TGTGCCAGCAGCCCGGGGGGGACTAGCGGGAGGTGGGACACCGGGGAGCTGTTTTTT
TRBJ2-3 | TRBV10-3 | - | few | CAISESNEDTQYF | TGTGCCATCAGTGAGTCGAACGAAGATACGCAGTATTTT
TRBJ2-3 | TRBV19 | - | - | CATTSTDTQYF | TGTGCCACCACAAGCACAGATACGCAGTATTTT
TRBJ2-5 | TRBV29-1 | TRBD2 | - | CSVVAGGVGTQYF | TGCAGCGTTGTAGCGGGAGGCGTCGGGACCCAGTACTTC
TRBJ1-1 | TRBV5-1 | - | many | CASSLEGATMKNTEAFF | TGCGCCAGCAGCTTGGAGGGTGCGACGATGAAAAACACTGAAGCTTTCTTT
TRBJ2-2 | TRBV11-3 | - | once | CASSLEEGFGELFF | TGTGCCAGCAGCTTAGAGGAGGGGTTCGGGGAGCTGTTTTTT
TRBJ2-2 | TRBV5-1 | - | few | CASSLRDRLNTGELFF | TGCGCCAGCAGCTTAAGAGATAGGCTCAACACCGGGGAGCTGTTTTTT
TRBJ2-1 | TRBV4-2 | - | few | CASMGDGPDEQFF | TGTGCCAGCATGGGGGATGGTCCCGATGAGCAGTTCTTC
TRBJ1-1 | TRBV19 | - | - | CASRGPAGNTGAFF | TGTGCCAGTAGAGGGCCCGCCGGGAACACTGGAGCTTTCTTT
TRBJ2-1 | TRBV4-1 | - | - | CASSLLPGNEQFF | TGCGCCAGCAGCCTACTACCCGGCAATGAGCAGTTCTTC
TRBJ2-7 | TRBV19 | - | many | CASSIDSPFGDKASYEQYF | TGTGCCAGTAGCATTGACAGTCCCTTTGGGGACAAGGCCTCCTACGAGCAGTACTTC
TRBJ2-3 | TRBV5-1 | TRBD2 | few | CASSGGIAGGSTDTQYF | TGCGCCAGCAGCGGGGGAATAGCGGGAGGGAGCACAGATACGCAGTATTTT
TRBJ2-1 | TRBV11-2 | TRBD2 | - | CASSLVGTSGSEQFF | TGTGCCAGCAGCTTAGTCGGGACTAGCGGTTCTGAGCAGTTCTTC
TRBJ1-1 | TRBV29-1 | - | - | CSVEDRGADWVAFF | TGCAGCGTTGAAGATCGAGGCGCCGACTGGGTCGCTTTCTTT
TRBJ2-1 | TRBV20-1 | TRBD2 | many | CSAEPGLAGLNEQFF | TGCAGTGCGGAACCGGGACTAGCGGGACTTAATGAGCAGTTCTTC
TRBJ1-1 | TRBV7-9 | TRBD1 | - | CASSPTDRGEAFF | TGTGCCAGCAGCCCTACTGACAGGGGCGAAGCTTTCTTT
TRBJ2-1 | TRBV27 | - | - | CASSLRTPQATHNEQFF | TGTGCCAGCAGTCTGCGGACTCCCCAGGCCACTCACAATGAGCAGTTCTTC
TRBJ1-1 | TRBV5-6 | TRBD1 | few | CASSLLDRGVSEAFF | TGTGCCAGCAGCCTTCTAGACAGGGGAGTTTCAGAAGCTTTCTTT
TRBJ2-1 | TRBV11-2 | - | many | CASSLAPGVGYNEQFF | TGTGCCAGCAGCTTAGCCCCGGGTGTCGGCTACAATGAGCAGTTCTTC
TRBJ2-3 | TRBV18 | - | many | CASSPPGSMGDTQYF | TGTGCCAGCTCACCGCCCGGGAGTATGGGAGATACGCAGTATTTT
TRBJ2-2 | TRBV24-1 | - | - | CATSVLANTGELFF | TGTGCCACCAGTGTATTGGCGAACACCGGGGAGCTGTTTTTT
TRBJ2-1 | TRBV12-3/TRBV12-4 | TRBD2 | - | CASSSSGRAGLEQFF | TGTGCCAGCAGTTCCAGCGGGAGGGCCGGGTTGGAGCAGTTCTTC
TRBJ2-3 | TRBV20-1 | - | - | CSAISTGAQGSTDTQYF | TGCAGTGCTATTAGCACGGGTGCCCAAGGGAGCACAGATACGCAGTATTTT
TRBJ2-7 | TRBV6-6 | - | few | CASSYGPGLREQYF | TGTGCCAGCAGTTACGGTCCAGGACTAAGGGAGCAGTACTTC
TRBJ1-5 | TRBV6-1 | TRBD1 | - | CASSRTGGDQPQHF | TGTGCCAGCAGTAGAACAGGGGGGGATCAGCCCCAGCATTTT
TRBJ2-3 | TRBV20-1 | - | many | CSARVLSGRTDTQYF | TGCAGTGCTAGAGTCCTTAGCGGACGCACAGATACGCAGTATTTT